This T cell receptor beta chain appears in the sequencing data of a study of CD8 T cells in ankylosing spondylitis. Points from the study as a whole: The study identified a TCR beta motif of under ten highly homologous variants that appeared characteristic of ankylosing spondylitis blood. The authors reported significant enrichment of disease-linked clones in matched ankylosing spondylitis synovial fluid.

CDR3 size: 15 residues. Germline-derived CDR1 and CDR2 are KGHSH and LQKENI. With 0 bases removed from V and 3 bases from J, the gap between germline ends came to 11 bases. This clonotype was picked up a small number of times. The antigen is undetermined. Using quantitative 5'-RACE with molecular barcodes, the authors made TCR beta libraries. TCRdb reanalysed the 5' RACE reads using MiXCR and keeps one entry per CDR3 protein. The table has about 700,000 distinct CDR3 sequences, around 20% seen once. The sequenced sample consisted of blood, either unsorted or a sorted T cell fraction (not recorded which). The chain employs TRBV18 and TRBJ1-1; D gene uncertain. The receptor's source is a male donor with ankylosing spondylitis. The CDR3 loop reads CASSPPVATDTEAFF. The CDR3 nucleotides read TGTGCCAGCTCACCACCGGTGGCCACGGACACTGAAGCTTTCTTT.